One sample yielded the 21 T cell receptor beta chains listed below, sequenced in a study of T-cell reconstitution after alpha-beta-depleted transplantation in children. Using unique molecular identifiers, the investigators prepared the TCRbeta library. TCRdb reprocessed the PCR reads via MiXCR and lists one record per CDR3 protein. The sample records approximately 97,000 distinct CDR3 sequences, roughly 7.2% being singletons. This specimen consisted of PBMCs, obtained before TCRalphabeta/CD19-depleted stem cell transplant. These receptors originate from a boy between 2 and 10 years old with acute lymphoblastic leukemia, due to receive a stem cell transplant.

The CDR3 protein is CASSPTRGDSPLHF. The CDR3 region has the DNA TGTGCCAGCTCACCAACCAGGGGGGATTCACCCCTCCACTTT. The chain carries TRBV18 and TRBJ1-6; TRBD1 matches 7 bases. CDR3 size: 14 residues. The germline V gene encodes CDR1 KGHSH and CDR2 LQKENI. After removal of 2 bases from V and 8 bases from J, the junction contained 3 bases not matched to a gene.

J is TRBJ1-1 and V is TRBV6-1; 7 nucleotides match TRBD1. The germline V gene has CDR1 MNHNS and CDR2 SASEGT. The CDR3 runs to 16 residues. Losses at the gene ends were 5 bases for V and 2 bases for J; bases not matched to a gene: 11. Here the CDR3 DNA reads TGTGCCAGCAGTACCAGACAGGGCCCGGTCAACACTGAAGCTTTCTTT. It yields the protein CASSTRQGPVNTEAFF.

This clonotype was observed a handful of times. This rearrangement joins TRBV7-3 to TRBJ1-2; 9 nucleotides align to TRBD1. This CDR3 region has 15 residues. The V gene end was trimmed by 4 bases and the J gene end by 0 bases; junction bases not matched to a gene: 3. Germline CDR1 and CDR2: SGHTA and FQGTGA. The CDR3 DNA follows: TGTGCCAGCAGCTCTACAGGGGGCACTAACTATGGCTACACCTTC. It encodes CASSSTGGTNYGYTF.

In this sample, this clonotype turned up many times. The V and J genes are TRBV5-6 and TRBJ2-4, with 7 bases that match TRBD2. The CDR3 runs 14 residues. Germline loops: CDR1 SGHDT, CDR2 YYEEEE. V lost 4 bases and J lost 9; bases outside the gene matches: 10. The CDR3, as DNA: TGTGCCAGCAGCGGGAGGGGCCTCCTCGGCATTCAGTACTTC. It encodes CASSGRGLLGIQYF.

This clonotype showed up many times. The genes are TRBV11-2 and TRBJ1-2; D may be TRBD1 (6 bases). This CDR3 contains 15 residues. CDR1 and CDR2 (germline): SGHAT, FQNNGV. V lost 4 bases, J lost 4 bases, and 16 bases lay in between. CDR3 region: CASSSVPQGPYGYTF. The CDR3, as DNA: TGTGCCAGCAGCTCGGTCCCACAGGGCCCCTATGGCTACACCTTC.

The chain couples TRBV7-2 to TRBJ1-4; D gene ambiguous. The CDR3 has 16 amino acids. V lost 2 bases to trimming and J lost 0 bases, with 10 bases between them. Germline V gene data show CDR1 as SGHTA and CDR2 as FQGNSA. The CDR3 bases are TGTGCCAGCAGCTTAATCTCGGGTGCAACTAATGAAAAACTGTTTTTT. Residues: CASSLISGATNEKLFF.

In this sample, this clonotype turned up a few times. The rearrangement links TRBV20-1 to TRBJ1-2; unclear D gene. Per germline, CDR1 DFQATT and CDR2 SNEGSKA (reference sequence). The CDR3 is made up of 16 amino acids. The V end lost 5 bases, the J end lost 8 bases, and 27 bases lay between the germline ends. CDR3 amino acids: CSAHLRSGLKTMGYTF. The CDR3 region has the DNA TGCAGTGCTCACCTCAGGAGTGGCTTAAAGACTATGGGCTACACCTTC.

The sample holds a few counts of this clonotype. The chain recombines TRBV2 with TRBJ2-7; D is perhaps TRBD1 or TRBD2 (5 bases each). Trimming stripped 3 bases from V and 3 bases from J, with 15 bases between. Germline V gene data show CDR1 as SNHLY and CDR2 as FYNNEI. This CDR3 contains 15 residues. CDR3 loop: CASSDGATVNYEQYF. The CDR3 bases are TGTGCCAGCAGTGACGGGGCAACCGTAAACTACGAGCAGTACTTC.

Many counts were recorded for this clonotype. This chain joins TRBV5-1 and TRBJ2-1; D is possibly TRBD2 (6 bases). Trimming stripped 4 bases from V and 8 bases from J, with 7 bases between. The CDR3 totals 11 residues. CDR1 and CDR2 from the germline V gene are SGHRS and YFSETQ. The CDR3 coding sequence is TGCGCCAGCAGCCTAGCGTATGAGCAGTTCTTC. Encoded protein: CASSLAYEQFF.

V and J are TRBV19 and TRBJ2-3; 12 bases match TRBD1. Per the germline V gene, CDR1 is LNHDA and CDR2 is SQIVND (reference sequence). After removal of 4 bases from V and 5 bases from J, the junction contained 4 bases not matched to a gene. The CDR3 length is 15 residues. In nucleotides, the CDR3 is TGTGCCAGTAGTAGGGACAGGGGGCTTGGAGATACGCAGTATTTT. Residues: CASSRDRGLGDTQYF.

Ten or more counts support this clonotype. The J gene is TRBJ2-5, the V gene TRBV27, with TRBD1 matching 7 bases. The CDR3 is made up of 14 amino acids. Germline trimming cut 5 bases from V and 2 bases from J; bases unmatched to any gene: 5. Germline loops: CDR1 MNHEY, CDR2 SMNVEV (reference sequence). The CDR3 protein is CASSGTVLQETQYF. CDR3 nucleotides: TGTGCCAGCAGTGGGACAGTTTTACAAGAGACCCAGTACTTC.

This clonotype was counted many times. This chain joins TRBV5-1 and TRBJ2-3; D possibly corresponds to TRBD1 (6 bases). Between the trimmed V and J ends, which lost 0 bases and 1 base, there was a span of 6 bases. Germline CDR1 and CDR2: SGHRS and YFSETQ. The CDR3 sequence is 14 residues long. The CDR3 spells CASSLDRGTDTQYF. The CDR3 DNA reads as TGCGCCAGCAGCTTGGACAGGGGCACAGATACGCAGTATTTT. Full variable domain (remainder filled in from reference TRBV5-1 and TRBJ2-3): KAGVTQTPRYLIKTRGQQVTLSCSPISGHRSVSWYQQTPGQGLQFLFEYFSETQRNKGNFPGRFSGRQFSNSRSEMNVSTLELGDSALYLCASSLDRGTDTQYFGPGTRLTVL.

The chain couples TRBV20-1 to TRBJ1-2; 8 bases fit TRBD1. Germline CDR1 reads DFQATT; CDR2 reads SNEGSKA (reference sequence). The CDR3 is 15 residues long. After removal of 6 bases from V and 7 bases from J, the junction contained 16 bases not matched to a gene. The CDR3 DNA sequence: TGCAGTGCCCAACGAATTCAGGGGGCTTGGGGTGGCTACACCTTC. It yields the protein CSAQRIQGAWGGYTF.

The chain carries TRBV25-1 and TRBJ1-6; tentative D call: TRBD1 (5 bases). Germline lookup yields CDR1 MGHDK and CDR2 SYGVNS. The CDR3 has 14 amino acids. Trimming removed 3 bases from V and 2 bases from J, with 5 bases in between. The CDR3 is CASSEGAYNSPLHF. The CDR3 DNA sequence: TGTGCCAGCAGTGAGGGGGCCTATAATTCACCCCTCCACTTT.

This clonotype showed up just a few times. The rearrangement uses TRBV28 and TRBJ1-1, with TRBD1 as a possible D gene (6 bases). Trimming stripped 6 bases from V and 1 base from J, with 9 bases between. This CDR3 has 13 amino acids. Looked up from germline, CDR1 is MDHEN and CDR2 is SYDVKM. This chain's CDR3 is CASSKTGNTEAFF. The CDR3 coding sequence is TGTGCCAGCAGCAAGACAGGGAACACTGAAGCTTTCTTT.

There are many counts of this clonotype. The chain uses TRBV16 and TRBJ2-1, with D perhaps matching TRBD1 or TRBD2 (5 bases each). Germline V gene lookup returns CDR1 KGHSY and CDR2 FQNENV. V lost 6 bases to trimming and J lost 3 bases, with 12 bases between them. This CDR3 is built from 14 residues. The CDR3 sequence: CASSGGSVYNEQFF. The CDR3 region has the DNA TGTGCCAGCAGTGGGGGTAGCGTCTACAATGAGCAGTTCTTC.

This clonotype was detected ten times or more. The chain employs TRBV7-2 and TRBJ2-3; unclear D gene. V was cut by 1 base and J by 4 bases, with 6 bases left in between. Germline values: CDR1 SGHTA, CDR2 FQGNSA. The CDR3 is 13 amino acids. The CDR3 nucleotides are TGTGCCAGCAGCTTAGTCGTTCCAGATACGCAGTATTTT. Its translation: CASSLVVPDTQYF.

Comment on this clonotype: The DNA is omitted, as the CDR3 cannot be located on it reliably, and the CDR3 follows TCRdb's listing. This sequence joins TRBV7-5 and TRBJ2-5; the D call in the table, TRBD1, was not verified against the DNA. TRBV7-5 is a documented pseudogene. The CDR3 is 17 amino acids long, termini counted. Here the CDR3 reads CISVPEKQGTSQETQYF.

This clonotype has ten or more counts. The chain carries TRBV19 and TRBJ2-7; 12 nucleotides match TRBD1. V gave up 4 bases and J gave up 7 bases; unmatched junction bases: 11. CDR3 length: 16 amino acids. Germline-derived CDR1 and CDR2 are LNHDA and SQIVND (reference sequence). The CDR3 spells CASSTAGTGGAGEQYF. The CDR3 DNA is TGTGCCAGTAGTACCGCCGGGACAGGGGGCGCGGGGGAGCAGTACTTC.

V is TRBV28 and J is TRBJ1-2, with TRBD1 identical over 10 bases. This CDR3 has 15 residues. Germline CDR1 MDHEN, CDR2 SYDVKM. V was pared by 3 bases and J by 4 bases, with 5 bases of the junction left unmatched. This chain's CDR3 is CASSLGTGEGYGYTF. Written as DNA, the CDR3 is TGTGCCAGCAGTTTGGGGACAGGGGAGGGCTATGGCTACACCTTC.

The chain couples TRBV7-2 to TRBJ2-5; 10 bases are a match to TRBD2. CDR1 and CDR2 from the germline V gene are SGHTA and FQGNSA. The CDR3 is 16 residues long. The J segment lost 7 bases and the V segment lost 0 bases, leaving 8 bases of the junction unmatched. The CDR3 loop is CASSLAERGGRATQYF. Here the CDR3 DNA reads TGTGCCAGCAGCTTAGCGGAGCGGGGGGGCCGGGCGACCCAGTACTTC.